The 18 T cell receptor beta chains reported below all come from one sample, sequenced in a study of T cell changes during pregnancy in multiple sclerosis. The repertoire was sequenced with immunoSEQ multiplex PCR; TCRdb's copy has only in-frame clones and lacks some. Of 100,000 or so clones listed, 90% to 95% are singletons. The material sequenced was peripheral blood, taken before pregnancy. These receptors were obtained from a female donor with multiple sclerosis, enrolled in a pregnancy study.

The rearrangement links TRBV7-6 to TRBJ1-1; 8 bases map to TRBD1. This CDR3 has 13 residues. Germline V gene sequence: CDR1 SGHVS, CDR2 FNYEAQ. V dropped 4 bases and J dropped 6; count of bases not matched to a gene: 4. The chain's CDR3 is CASSSTGGAEAFF. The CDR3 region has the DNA TGTGCCAGCAGCTCTACAGGGGGGGCTGAAGCTTTCTTT.

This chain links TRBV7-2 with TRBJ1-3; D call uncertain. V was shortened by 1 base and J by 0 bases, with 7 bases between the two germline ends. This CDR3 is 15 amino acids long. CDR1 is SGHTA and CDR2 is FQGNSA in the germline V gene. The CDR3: CASSLDYGSGNTIYF. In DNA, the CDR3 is TGTGCCAGCAGCTTAGATTACGGCTCTGGAAACACCATATATTTT.

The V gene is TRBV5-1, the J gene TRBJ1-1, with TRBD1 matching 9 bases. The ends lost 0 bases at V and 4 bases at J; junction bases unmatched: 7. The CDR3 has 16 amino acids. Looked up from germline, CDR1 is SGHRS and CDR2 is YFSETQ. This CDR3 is CASSLAGQGLGTEAFF. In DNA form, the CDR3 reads TGCGCCAGCAGCTTGGCGGGACAGGGATTGGGCACTGAAGCTTTCTTT.

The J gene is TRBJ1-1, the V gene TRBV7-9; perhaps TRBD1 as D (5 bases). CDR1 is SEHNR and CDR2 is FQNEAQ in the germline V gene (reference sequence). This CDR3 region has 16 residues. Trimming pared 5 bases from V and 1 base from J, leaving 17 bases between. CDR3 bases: TGTGCCAGCAGCGGGGGGGAGGGCAGGAAGAACACTGAAGCTTTCTTT. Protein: CASSGGEGRKNTEAFF. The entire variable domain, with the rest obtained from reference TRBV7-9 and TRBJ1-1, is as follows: DTGVSQNPRHKITKRGQNVTFRCDPISEHNRLYWYRQTLGQGPEFLTYFQNEAQLEKSRLLSDRFSAERPKGSFSTLEIQRTEQGDSAMYLCASSGGEGRKNTEAFFGQGTRLTVV.

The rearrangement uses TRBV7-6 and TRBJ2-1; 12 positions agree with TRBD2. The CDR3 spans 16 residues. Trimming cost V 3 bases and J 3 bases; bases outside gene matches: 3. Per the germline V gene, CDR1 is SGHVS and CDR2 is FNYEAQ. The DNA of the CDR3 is TGTGCCAGCAGCTTTGGACTAGCGGGGTTCTACAATGAGCAGTTCTTC. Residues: CASSFGLAGFYNEQFF.

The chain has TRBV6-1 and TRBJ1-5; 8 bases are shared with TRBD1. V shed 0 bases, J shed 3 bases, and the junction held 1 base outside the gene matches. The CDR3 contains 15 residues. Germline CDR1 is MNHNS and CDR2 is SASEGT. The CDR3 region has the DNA TGTGCCAGCAGTGAAGCACAGGGGGTCAATCAGCCCCAGCATTTT. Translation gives CASSEAQGVNQPQHF.

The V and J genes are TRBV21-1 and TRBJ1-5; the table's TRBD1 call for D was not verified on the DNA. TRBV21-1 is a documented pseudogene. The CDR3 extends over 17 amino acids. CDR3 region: CASSKDKGQGFCQPQHF. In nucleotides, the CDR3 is TGTGCCAGCAGCAAAGATAAGGGACAGGGGTTTTGTCAGCCCCAGCATTTT.

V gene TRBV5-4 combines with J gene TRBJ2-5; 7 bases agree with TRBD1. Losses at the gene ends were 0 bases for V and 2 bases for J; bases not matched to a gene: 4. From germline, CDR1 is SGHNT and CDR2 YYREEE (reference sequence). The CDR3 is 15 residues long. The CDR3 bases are TGTGCCAGCAGCTTGGACCCACAGGGGCAAGAGACCCAGTACTTC. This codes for CASSLDPQGQETQYF.

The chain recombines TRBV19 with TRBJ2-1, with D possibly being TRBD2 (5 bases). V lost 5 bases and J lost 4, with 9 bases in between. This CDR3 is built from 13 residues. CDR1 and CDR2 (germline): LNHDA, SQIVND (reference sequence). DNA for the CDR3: TGTGCCAGTAGTTCCTCGGGGTACAATGAGCAGTTCTTC. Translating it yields CASSSSGYNEQFF.

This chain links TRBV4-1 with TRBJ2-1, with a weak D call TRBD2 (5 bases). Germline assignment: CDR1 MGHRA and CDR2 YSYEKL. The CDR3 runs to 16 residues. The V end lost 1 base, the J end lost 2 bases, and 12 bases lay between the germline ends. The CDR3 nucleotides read TGCGCCAGCAGCCAAGTGGCCGGGGTTCCCTACAATGAGCAGTTCTTC. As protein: CASSQVAGVPYNEQFF.

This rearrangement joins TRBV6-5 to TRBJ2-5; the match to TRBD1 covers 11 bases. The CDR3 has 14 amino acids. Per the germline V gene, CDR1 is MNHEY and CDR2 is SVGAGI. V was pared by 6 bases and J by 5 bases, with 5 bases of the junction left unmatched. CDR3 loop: CASSLGQGVETQYF. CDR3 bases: TGTGCCAGCAGCTTGGGACAGGGGGTCGAGACCCAGTACTTC.

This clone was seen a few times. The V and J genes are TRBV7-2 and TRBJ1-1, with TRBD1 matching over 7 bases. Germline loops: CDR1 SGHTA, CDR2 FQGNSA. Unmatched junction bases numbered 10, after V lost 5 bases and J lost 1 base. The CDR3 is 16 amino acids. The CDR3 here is CASSTQTGQRNTEAFF. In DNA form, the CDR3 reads TGTGCCAGCAGCACTCAGACAGGGCAGAGGAACACTGAAGCTTTCTTT.

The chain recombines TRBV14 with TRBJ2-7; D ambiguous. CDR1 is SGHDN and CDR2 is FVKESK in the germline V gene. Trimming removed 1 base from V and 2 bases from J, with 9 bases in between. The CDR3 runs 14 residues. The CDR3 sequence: CASSQGLGPYEQYF. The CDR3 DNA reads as TGTGCCAGCAGCCAAGGTCTAGGCCCCTACGAGCAGTACTTC.

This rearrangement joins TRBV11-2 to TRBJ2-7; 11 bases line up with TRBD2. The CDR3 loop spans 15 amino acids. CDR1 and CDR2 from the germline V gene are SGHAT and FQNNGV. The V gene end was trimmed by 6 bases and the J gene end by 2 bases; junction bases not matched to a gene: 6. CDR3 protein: CASSEGLAGPYEQYF. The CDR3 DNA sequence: TGTGCCAGCAGTGAAGGACTAGCGGGTCCCTACGAGCAGTACTTC.

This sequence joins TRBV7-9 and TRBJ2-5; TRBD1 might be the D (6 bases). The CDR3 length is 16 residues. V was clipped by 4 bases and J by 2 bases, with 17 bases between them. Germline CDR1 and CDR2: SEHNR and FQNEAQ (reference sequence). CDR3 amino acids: CASSSDSPPIQETQYF. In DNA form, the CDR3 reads TGTGCCAGCAGCTCGGACAGTCCGCCCATTCAAGAGACCCAGTACTTC. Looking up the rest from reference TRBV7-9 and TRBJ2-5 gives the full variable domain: DTGVSQNPRHKITKRGQNVTFRCDPISEHNRLYWYRQTLGQGPEFLTYFQNEAQLEKSRLLSDRFSAERPKGSFSTLEIQRTEQGDSAMYLCASSSDSPPIQETQYFGPGTRLLVL.

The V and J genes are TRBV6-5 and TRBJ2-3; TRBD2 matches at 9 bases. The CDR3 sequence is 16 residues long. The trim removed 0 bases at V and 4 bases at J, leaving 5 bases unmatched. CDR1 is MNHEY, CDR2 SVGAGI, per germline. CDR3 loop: CASSYSSSGNADTQYF. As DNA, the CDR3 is TGTGCCAGCAGTTACTCGTCTAGCGGGAATGCAGATACGCAGTATTTT.

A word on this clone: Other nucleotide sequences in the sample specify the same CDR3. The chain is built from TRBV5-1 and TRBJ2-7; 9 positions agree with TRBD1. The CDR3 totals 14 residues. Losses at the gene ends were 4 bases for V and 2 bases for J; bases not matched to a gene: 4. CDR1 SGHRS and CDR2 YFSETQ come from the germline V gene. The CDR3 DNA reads TGCGCCAGCAGCCTGGGACAGGGTGCCTACGAGCAGTACTTC. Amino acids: CASSLGQGAYEQYF.

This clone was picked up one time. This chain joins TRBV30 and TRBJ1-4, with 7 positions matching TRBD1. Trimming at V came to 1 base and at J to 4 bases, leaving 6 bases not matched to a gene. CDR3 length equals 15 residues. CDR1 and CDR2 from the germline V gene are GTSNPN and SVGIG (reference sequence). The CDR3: CAWSGPGQNNEKLFF. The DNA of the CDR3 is TGTGCCTGGAGTGGCCCGGGACAGAATAATGAAAAACTGTTTTTT.